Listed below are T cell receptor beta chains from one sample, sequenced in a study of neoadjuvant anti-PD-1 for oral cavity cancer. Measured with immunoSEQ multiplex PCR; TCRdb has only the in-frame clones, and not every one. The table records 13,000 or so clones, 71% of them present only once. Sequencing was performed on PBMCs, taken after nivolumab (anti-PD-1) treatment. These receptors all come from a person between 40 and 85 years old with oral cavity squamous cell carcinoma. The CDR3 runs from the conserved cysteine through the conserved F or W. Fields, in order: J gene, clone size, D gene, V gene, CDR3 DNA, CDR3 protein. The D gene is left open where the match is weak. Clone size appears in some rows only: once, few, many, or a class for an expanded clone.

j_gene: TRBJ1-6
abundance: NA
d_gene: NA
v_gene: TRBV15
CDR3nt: TGTGCCACCAGCAGACAGGGGAATTCACCCCTCCACTTT
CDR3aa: CATSRQGNSPLHF

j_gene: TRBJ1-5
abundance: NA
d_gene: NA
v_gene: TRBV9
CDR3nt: TGTGCCAGCAGCGTAGACGGCAGCTGGCCCCCTAAAGGACCCCAGCATTTT
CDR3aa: CASSVDGSWPPKGPQHF

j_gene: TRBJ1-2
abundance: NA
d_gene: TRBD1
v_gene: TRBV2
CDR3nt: TGTGCCAGCAGTGGGGTCAGGGGGCACAACTATGGCTACACCTTC
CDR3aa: CASSGVRGHNYGYTF

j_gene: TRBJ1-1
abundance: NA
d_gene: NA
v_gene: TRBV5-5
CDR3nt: TGTGCCAGCAGCATACAGGGGAACACTGAAGCTTTCTTT
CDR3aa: CASSIQGNTEAFF

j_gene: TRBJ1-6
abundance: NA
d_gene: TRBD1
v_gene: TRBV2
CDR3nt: TGTGCCAGCAGTGGACAGGGTGAGTCACCCCTCCACTTT
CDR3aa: CASSGQGESPLHF

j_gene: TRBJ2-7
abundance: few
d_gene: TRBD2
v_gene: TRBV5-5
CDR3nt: TGTGCCAGCAGCTTTGACCCGGGACTAGCATTCGAGCAGTACTTC
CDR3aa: CASSFDPGLAFEQYF

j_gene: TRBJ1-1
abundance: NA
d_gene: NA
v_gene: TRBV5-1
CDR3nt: TGCGCCAGCAGCTTGGCCCTGGTGACTGAAGCTTTCTTT
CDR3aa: CASSLALVTEAFF

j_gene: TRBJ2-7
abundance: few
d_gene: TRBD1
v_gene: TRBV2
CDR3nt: TGTGCCAGCAGCAGGGGGCGGACGGAGAGAGAGCAGTACTTC
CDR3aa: CASSRGRTEREQYF

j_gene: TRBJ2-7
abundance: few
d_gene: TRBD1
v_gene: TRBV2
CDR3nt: TGTGCCAGCAGTGGCAGGGACAGGGGGTCCTACGAGCAGTACTTC
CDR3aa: CASSGRDRGSYEQYF

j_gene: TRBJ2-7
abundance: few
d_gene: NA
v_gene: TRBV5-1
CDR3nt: TGCGCCAGCAGCTTGTTGGTTGAGCCACCCTACTACGAGCAGTACTTC
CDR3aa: CASSLLVEPPYYEQYF

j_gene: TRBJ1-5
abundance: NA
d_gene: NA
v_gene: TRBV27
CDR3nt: TGTGCCAGCAGCCTGACGAATCAGCCCCAGCATTTT
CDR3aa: CASSLTNQPQHF

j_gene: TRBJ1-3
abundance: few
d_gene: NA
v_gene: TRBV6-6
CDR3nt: TGTGCCAGCAGTAAGGACGTGGCTGGAAACACCATATATTTT
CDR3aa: CASSKDVAGNTIYF

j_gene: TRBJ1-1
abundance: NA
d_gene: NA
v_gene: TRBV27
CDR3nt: TGTGCCAGCAGTTTAGTTGGGGAAGCTGAAGCTTTCTTT
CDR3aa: CASSLVGEAEAFF

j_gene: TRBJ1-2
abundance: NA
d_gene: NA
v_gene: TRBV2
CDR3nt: TGTGCCAGCAGTGAATCCCCCTTAAAAACTAACTATGGCTACACCTTC
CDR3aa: CASSESPLKTNYGYTF

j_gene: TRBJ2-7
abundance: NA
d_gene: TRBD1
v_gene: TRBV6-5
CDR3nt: TGTGCCAGCAGTTACCAACGGACAGGGGCCTACGAGCAGTACTTC
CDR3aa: CASSYQRTGAYEQYF

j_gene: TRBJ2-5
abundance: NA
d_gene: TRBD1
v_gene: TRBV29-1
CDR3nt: TGCAGCGCCGCGACAGGGTTAGAGACCCAGTACTTC
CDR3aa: CSAATGLETQYF

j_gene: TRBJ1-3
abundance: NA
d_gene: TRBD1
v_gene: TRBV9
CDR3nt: TGTGCCAGCAGCGTAACCGGGACAGTTGGAAACACCATATATTTT
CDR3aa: CASSVTGTVGNTIYF

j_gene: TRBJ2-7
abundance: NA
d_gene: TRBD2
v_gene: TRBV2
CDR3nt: TGTGCCAGCTCCCTAGCGGGAGTGGGTGAGCAGTACTTC
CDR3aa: CASSLAGVGEQYF

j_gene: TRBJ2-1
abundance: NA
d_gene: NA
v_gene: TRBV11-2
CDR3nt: TGTGCCAGCAGCTTAGCCGGGACCAACAATGAGCAGTTCTTC
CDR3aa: CASSLAGTNNEQFF

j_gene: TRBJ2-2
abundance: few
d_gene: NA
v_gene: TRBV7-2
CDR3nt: TGTGCCAGCAGCTTAGTGGCAGCGGGCGGCACCGGGGAGCTGTTTTTT
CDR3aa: CASSLVAAGGTGELFF

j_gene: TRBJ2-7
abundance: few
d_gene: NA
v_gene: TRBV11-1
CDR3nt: TGTGCCAGCAGCGCCCTAGGGTACGAGCAGTACTTC
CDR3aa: CASSALGYEQYF

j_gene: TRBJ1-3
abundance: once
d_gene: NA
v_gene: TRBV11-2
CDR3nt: TGTGCCAGCAGCTCTGTACGCGGGTTCGGAAACACCATATATTTT
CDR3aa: CASSSVRGFGNTIYF

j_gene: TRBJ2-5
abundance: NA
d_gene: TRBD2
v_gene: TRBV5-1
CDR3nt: TGCGCCAGCAGCTTGGGGGTTGCGGGAGGTTTCCAAGAGACCCAGTACTTC
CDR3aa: CASSLGVAGGFQETQYF

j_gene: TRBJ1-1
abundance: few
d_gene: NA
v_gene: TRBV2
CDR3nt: TGTGCCCCCAGGGGTTCGGGGACACCCCCTTGGGCTTTCTTT
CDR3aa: CAPRGSGTPPWAFF

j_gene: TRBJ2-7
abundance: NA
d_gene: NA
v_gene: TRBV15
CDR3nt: TGTGCCACCAGCAGAGATCGAAGGGCCGAGCAGTACTTC
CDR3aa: CATSRDRRAEQYF

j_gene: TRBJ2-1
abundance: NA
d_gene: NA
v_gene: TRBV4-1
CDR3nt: TGCGCCAGCAGCCAATCTAGAAGGGAGCAGTTCTTC
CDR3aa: CASSQSRREQFF

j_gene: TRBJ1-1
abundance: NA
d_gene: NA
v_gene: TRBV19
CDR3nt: TGTGCCAGTAGTATCCTTGGAGGAGAAGCTTTCTTT
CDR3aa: CASSILGGEAFF

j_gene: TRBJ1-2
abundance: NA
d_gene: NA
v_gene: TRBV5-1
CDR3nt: TGCGCCAGCAGCTGGGCGGAGGCAGAGAAGTACAATGGCTACACCTTC
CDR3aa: CASSWAEAEKYNGYTF

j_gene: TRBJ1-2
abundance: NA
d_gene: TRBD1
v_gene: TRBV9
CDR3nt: TGTGCCAGCAGCGTAGGAGACAGGGGGTTCTATGGCTACACCTTC
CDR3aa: CASSVGDRGFYGYTF

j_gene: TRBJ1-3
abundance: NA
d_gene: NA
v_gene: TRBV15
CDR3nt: TGTGCCACCAGCAGAGATCGGGTCTCTGGAAACACCATATATTTT
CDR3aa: CATSRDRVSGNTIYF

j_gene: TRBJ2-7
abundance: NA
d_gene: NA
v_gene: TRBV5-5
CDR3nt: TGTGCCAGCAGCTTGCCAGGGGAGTACGAGCAGTACTTC
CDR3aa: CASSLPGEYEQYF

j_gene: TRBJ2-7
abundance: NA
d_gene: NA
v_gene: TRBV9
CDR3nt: TGTGCCAGCAGCAAGACACCAACCTACGAGCAGTACTTC
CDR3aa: CASSKTPTYEQYF

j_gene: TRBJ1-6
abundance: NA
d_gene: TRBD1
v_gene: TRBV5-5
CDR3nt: TGTGCCAGCAGCACCCGGGACAGGGAGCCCCTCCACTTT
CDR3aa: CASSTRDREPLHF

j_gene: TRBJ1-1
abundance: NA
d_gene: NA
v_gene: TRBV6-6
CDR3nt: TGTGCCAGCAGTTACGACCCATTAAGGACGAGCGCTGAAGCTTTCTTT
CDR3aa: CASSYDPLRTSAEAFF

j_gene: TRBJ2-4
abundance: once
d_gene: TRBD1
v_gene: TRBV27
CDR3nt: TGTGCCAGCAGTCCAGGGGGTTCAACTTTACTAGCCAAAAACATTCAGTACTTC
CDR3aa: CASSPGGSTLLAKNIQYF

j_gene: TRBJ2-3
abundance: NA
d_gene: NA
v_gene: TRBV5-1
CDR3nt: TGCGCCAGCAGCTTGGGTAGGGCAGGAGGCACAGATACGCAGTATTTT
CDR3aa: CASSLGRAGGTDTQYF

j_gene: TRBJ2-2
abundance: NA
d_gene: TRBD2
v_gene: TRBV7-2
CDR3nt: TGTGCCAGCAGCGTTAGCGGGACGAACACCGGGGAGCTGTTTTTT
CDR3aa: CASSVSGTNTGELFF

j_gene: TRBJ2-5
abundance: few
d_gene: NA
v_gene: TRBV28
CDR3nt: TGTGCCAGCAGTTTAATAGGGACCCAGTACTTC
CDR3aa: CASSLIGTQYF

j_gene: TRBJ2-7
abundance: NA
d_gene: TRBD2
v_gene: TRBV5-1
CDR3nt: TGCGCCAGCTCCGGGACTAGCGTTTACGAGCAGTACTTC
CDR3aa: CASSGTSVYEQYF

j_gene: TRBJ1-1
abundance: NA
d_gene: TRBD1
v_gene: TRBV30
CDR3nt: TGTGCCTGGGGGGGACAGGGGAACACTGAAGCTTTCTTT
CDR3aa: CAWGGQGNTEAFF

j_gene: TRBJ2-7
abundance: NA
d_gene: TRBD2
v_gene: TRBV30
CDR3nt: TGTGCCTGGTCCGGGAGGGGGAGTCGAATAATCGACGAGCAGTACTTC
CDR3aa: CAWSGRGSRIIDEQYF

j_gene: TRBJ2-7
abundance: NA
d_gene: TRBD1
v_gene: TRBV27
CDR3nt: TGTGCCAGCAGTCTTGGGACAGCTTACACCTACGAGCAGTACTTC
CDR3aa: CASSLGTAYTYEQYF

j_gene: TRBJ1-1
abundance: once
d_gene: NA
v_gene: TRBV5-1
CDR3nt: TGCGCCAGCAGCACGACACCGGCGAGCGCTGAAGCTTTCTTT
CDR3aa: CASSTTPASAEAFF

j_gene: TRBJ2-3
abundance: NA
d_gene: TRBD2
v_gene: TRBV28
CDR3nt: TGTGCCAGCAGTTCCCCTTACAAACTAGCGGGAGATTCAGATACGCAGTATTTT
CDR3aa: CASSSPYKLAGDSDTQYF

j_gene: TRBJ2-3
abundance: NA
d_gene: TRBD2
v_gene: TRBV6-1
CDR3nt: TGTGCCAGCAGGGGACTAGCGGGAGTGACAGATACGCAGTATTTT
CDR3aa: CASRGLAGVTDTQYF

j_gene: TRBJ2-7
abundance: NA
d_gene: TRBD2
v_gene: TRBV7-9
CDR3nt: TGTGCCAGCAGCTCCCAGCGGACTAGCGGGAGGTTCGAGCAGTACTTC
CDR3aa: CASSSQRTSGRFEQYF

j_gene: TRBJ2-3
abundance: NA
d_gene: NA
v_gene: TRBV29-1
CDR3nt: TGCAGCGTTGAAGATCGCGGCGGGCCGTCGGATACGCAGTATTTT
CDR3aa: CSVEDRGGPSDTQYF

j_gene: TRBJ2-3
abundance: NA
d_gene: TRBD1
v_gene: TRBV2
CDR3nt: TGTGCCAGCAGGGAACAGGGGGATACGCAGTATTTT
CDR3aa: CASREQGDTQYF

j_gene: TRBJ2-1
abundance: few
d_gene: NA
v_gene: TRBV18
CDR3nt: TGTGCCAGCTCATCACCCAACGCGGCCAGACTCTTTGATGAGCAGTTCTTC
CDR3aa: CASSSPNAARLFDEQFF

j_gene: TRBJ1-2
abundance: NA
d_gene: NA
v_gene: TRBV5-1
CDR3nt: TGCGCCAGCAGCTTGGTGGTAGGGGTGAATGGCTACACCTTC
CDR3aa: CASSLVVGVNGYTF

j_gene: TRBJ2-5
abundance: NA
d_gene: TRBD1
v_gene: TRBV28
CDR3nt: TGTGCCAGCAGTTTCATTGTAGGCGATGAGGCGGACAGGGACCAAGAGACCCAGTACTTC
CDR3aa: CASSFIVGDEADRDQETQYF

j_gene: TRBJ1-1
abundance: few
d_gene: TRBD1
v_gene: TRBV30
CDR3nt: TGTGCCTGGAGTGCACAGGGGTCGGGTAACGTCTTT
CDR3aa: CAWSAQGSGNVF

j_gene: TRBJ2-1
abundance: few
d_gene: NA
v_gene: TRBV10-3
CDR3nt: TGTGCCATCAGTGAACTTGGACTTTATGAGCAGTTCTTC
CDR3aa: CAISELGLYEQFF

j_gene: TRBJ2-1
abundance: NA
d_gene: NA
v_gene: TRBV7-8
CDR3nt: TGTGCCAGCAGCTTAGAGTCATCCCGTTGGGAGAACTCCTACAATGAGCAGTTCTTC
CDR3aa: CASSLESSRWENSYNEQFF

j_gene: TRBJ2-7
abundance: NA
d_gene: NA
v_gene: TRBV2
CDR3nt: TGTGCCAGCATAGCCCCGGACAGAAGCTCCTACGAGCAGTACTTC
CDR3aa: CASIAPDRSSYEQYF